This is a list of T cell receptor beta chains from one sample in a study of PD-1 blockade in classical Hodgkin lymphoma. TCRdb keeps only in-frame clones here, not all; method: immunoSEQ multiplex PCR. The sample holds approximately 38,000 clones; 70% to 80% are singletons and the top ten take 9.8%. The material sequenced was peripheral blood mononuclear cells (PBMCs), taken before the fourth cycle of nivolumab. The receptors derive from a human donor with classical Hodgkin lymphoma. Both conserved end residues are part of each CDR3. D genes are given only for firm matches. Some rows have no size entry. The others give once, few or many, or a class for an expanded clone.

>.|TRBV30|.|TRBJ1-2
CAWSPGLGANYGYTF
TGTGCCTGGAGTCCGGGACTGGGAGCTAACTATGGCTACACCTTC
>.|TRBV4-3|TRBD2|TRBJ2-1
CASSQDRSGVANEQFF
TGCGCCAGCAGCCAAGATCGGAGCGGGGTGGCCAATGAGCAGTTCTTC
>once|TRBV7-2|TRBD2|TRBJ2-3
CASRMSGGTDTQYF
TGTGCCAGCAGGATGAGCGGGGGCACAGATACGCAGTATTTT
>.|TRBV29-1|.|TRBJ1-2
CSVVGGLDYGYTF
TGCAGCGTTGTTGGGGGCTTGGACTATGGCTACACCTTC
>.|TRBV2|.|TRBJ2-5
CASSEQATQETQYF
TGTGCCAGCAGTGAACAGGCGACCCAAGAGACCCAGTACTTC
>.|TRBV2|.|TRBJ1-5
CASSDLVQPQHF
TGTGCCAGCAGTGATTTAGTTCAGCCCCAGCATTTT
>.|TRBV2|TRBD2|TRBJ2-3
CASRAQRGGTDTQYF
TGTGCCAGCAGGGCTCAGCGGGGGGGCACAGATACGCAGTATTTT
>.|TRBV19|.|TRBJ2-2
CASSIPGHPSNTGELFF
TGTGCCAGTAGTATCCCGGGACACCCCTCGAACACCGGGGAGCTGTTTTTT
>once|TRBV10-3|.|TRBJ2-1
CAIRSSQGGNEQFF
TGTGCCATCAGGTCTAGCCAAGGGGGCAATGAGCAGTTCTTC
>.|TRBV28|.|TRBJ2-7
CASSLLRAPWEATYEQYF
TGTGCCAGCAGCCTCCTCCGGGCCCCCTGGGAGGCCACCTATGAGCAGTACTTC
>.|TRBV7-6|TRBD1|TRBJ2-3
CASSTGTGGTDTQYF
TGTGCCAGCAGCACCGGGACAGGGGGCACAGATACGCAGTATTTT
>few|TRBV7-9|.|TRBJ2-7
CASSPTGFSYEQYF
TGTGCCAGCAGCCCCACAGGATTCTCCTACGAGCAGTACTTC
>.|TRBV28|.|TRBJ2-3
CASSYRDTSTDTQYF
TGTGCCAGCAGTTACCGGGACACATCCACAGATACGCAGTATTTT
>.|TRBV6-5|.|TRBJ1-2
CASSSGLEGYTF
TGTGCCAGCAGTTCCGGACTTGAGGGCTACACCTTC
>once|TRBV6-5|.|TRBJ2-7
CASSPRQTHEQYF
TGTGCCAGCAGTCCTCGACAGACACACGAGCAGTACTTC
>once|TRBV6-1|TRBD1|TRBJ2-1
CASSDPGGNEQFF
TGTGCCAGCAGTGACCCAGGGGGCAATGAGCAGTTCTTC
>.|TRBV6-1|.|TRBJ2-3
CAISSTDTQYF
TGTGCCATCTCGAGCACAGATACGCAGTATTTT
>few|TRBV18|.|TRBJ2-1
CASSPNQRQVNMEQFF
TGTGCCAGCTCACCAAATCAAAGGCAGGTCAACATGGAGCAGTTCTTC
>.|TRBV29-1|TRBD1|TRBJ2-6
CSVIPMYTDRDRGPGANVLTF
TGCAGCGTTATCCCCATGTACACCGACCGGGACAGGGGGCCTGGGGCCAACGTCCTGACTTTC